This T cell receptor beta chain was sequenced for a study of blood T cell repertoires in COVID-19. On the study more broadly: The cDNA or gDNA used as material had been derived from T cells, B-cell-depleted T cells, or PBMCs.

Germline V gene data show CDR1 as LNHDA and CDR2 as SQIVND (reference sequence). The CDR3 contains 12 residues. V was shortened by 11 bases and J by 5 bases, with 13 bases between the two germline ends. In the original processing: How many nucleated cells were present was estimated from reference gene primer amplification. The table came from immunoSEQ multiplex PCR; TCRdb's copy has only in-frame clones and leaves some out. The V and J calls and the clone size are those of that table, but D and trimming were determined from the DNA. The sample records about 22,000 clones, about 88% being singletons.

Input material: peripheral blood. This chain links TRBV19 with TRBJ1-5; D is ambiguous. The TCR originated in a human donor with active COVID-19. The donor label of this sample is uncertain. CDR3 in DNA: TGTGCCCCTCAATGGCGGCATCAGCCCCAGCATTTT. Translated, it gives CAPQWRHQPQHF.